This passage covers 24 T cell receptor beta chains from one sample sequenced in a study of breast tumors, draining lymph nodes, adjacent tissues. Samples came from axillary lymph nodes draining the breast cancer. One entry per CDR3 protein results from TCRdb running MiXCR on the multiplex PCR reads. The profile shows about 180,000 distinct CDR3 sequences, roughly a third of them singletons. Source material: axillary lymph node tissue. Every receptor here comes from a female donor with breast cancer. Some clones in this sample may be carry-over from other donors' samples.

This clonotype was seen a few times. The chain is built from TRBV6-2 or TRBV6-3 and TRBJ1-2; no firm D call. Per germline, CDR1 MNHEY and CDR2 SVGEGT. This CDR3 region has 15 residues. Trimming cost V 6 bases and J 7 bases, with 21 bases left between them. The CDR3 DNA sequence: TGTGCCAGCAGAAAACAAGACGGCCTGACTGGTGGCTACACCTTC. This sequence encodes CASRKQDGLTGGYTF.

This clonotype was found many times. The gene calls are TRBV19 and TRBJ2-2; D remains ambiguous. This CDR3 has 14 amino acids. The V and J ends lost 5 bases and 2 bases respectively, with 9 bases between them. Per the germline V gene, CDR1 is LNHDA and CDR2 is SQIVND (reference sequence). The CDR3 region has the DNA TGTGCCAGTAGTCCCGCGCCTAACACCGGGGAGCTGTTTTTT. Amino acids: CASSPAPNTGELFF. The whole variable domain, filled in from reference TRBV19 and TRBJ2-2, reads DGGITQSPKYLFRKEGQNVTLSCEQNLNHDAMYWYRQDPGQGLRLIYYSQIVNDFQKGDIAEGYSVSREKKESFPLTVTSAQKNPTAFYLCASSPAPNTGELFFGEGSRLTVL.

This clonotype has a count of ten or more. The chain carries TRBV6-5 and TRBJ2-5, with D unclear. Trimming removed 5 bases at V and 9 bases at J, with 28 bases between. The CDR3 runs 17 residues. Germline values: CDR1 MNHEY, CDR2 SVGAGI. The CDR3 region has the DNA TGTGCCAGCAGTCCAACCTTTCCCGGGCCGACCTCTGGGGCCCAGTACTTC. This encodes CASSPTFPGPTSGAQYF.

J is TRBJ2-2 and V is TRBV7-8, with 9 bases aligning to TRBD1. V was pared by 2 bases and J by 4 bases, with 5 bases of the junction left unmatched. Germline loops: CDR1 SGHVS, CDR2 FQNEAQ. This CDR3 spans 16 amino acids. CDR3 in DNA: TGTGCCAGCAGCTTAAGACAGGGGGAGACCACCGGGGAGCTGTTTTTT. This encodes CASSLRQGETTGELFF.

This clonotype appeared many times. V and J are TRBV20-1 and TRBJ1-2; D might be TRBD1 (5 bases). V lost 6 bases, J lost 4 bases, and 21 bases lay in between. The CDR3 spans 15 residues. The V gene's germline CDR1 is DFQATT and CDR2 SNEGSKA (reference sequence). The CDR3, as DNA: TGCAGTGCGGGCTTGGTGAGGGGCGAAGCCTATGGCTACACCTTC. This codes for CSAGLVRGEAYGYTF.

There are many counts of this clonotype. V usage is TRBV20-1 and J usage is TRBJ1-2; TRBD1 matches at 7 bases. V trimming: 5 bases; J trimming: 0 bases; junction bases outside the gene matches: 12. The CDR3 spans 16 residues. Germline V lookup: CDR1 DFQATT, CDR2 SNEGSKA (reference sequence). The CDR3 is CSAPRTGYSSNYGYTF. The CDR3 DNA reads TGCAGTGCTCCGCGGACAGGCTACTCCTCTAACTATGGCTACACCTTC.

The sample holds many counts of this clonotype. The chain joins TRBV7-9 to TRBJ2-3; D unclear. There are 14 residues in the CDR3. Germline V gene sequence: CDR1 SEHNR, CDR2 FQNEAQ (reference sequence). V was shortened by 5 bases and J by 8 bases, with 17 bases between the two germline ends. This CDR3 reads CASSPTVQQVTQYF. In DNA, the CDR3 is TGTGCCAGCAGCCCGACCGTTCAGCAGGTTACGCAGTATTTT. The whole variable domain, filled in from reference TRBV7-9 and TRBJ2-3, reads DTGVSQNPRHKITKRGQNVTFRCDPISEHNRLYWYRQTLGQGPEFLTYFQNEAQLEKSRLLSDRFSAERPKGSFSTLEIQRTEQGDSAMYLCASSPTVQQVTQYFGPGTRLTVL.

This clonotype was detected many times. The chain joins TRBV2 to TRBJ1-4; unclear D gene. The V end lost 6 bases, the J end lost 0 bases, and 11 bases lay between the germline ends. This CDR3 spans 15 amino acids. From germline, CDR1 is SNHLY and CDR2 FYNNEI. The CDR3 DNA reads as TGTGCCAGCAGGAGGTCAGTCGCAACTAATGAAAAACTGTTTTTT. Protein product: CASRRSVATNEKLFF.

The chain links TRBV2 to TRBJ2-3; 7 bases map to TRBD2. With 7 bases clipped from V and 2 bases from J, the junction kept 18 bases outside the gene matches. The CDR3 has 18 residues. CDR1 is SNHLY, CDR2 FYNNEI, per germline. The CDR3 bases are TGTGCCAGCACCGGGGGGAGGGGCACCGGGGAAATCACAGATACGCAGTATTTT. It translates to CASTGGRGTGEITDTQYF.

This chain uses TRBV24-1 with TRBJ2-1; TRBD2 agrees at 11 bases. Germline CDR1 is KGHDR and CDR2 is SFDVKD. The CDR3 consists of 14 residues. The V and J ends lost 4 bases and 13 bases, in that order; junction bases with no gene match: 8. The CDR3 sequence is CATSDPTSGRSQFF. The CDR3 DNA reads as TGTGCCACCAGTGACCCAACTAGCGGGAGATCCCAGTTCTTC.

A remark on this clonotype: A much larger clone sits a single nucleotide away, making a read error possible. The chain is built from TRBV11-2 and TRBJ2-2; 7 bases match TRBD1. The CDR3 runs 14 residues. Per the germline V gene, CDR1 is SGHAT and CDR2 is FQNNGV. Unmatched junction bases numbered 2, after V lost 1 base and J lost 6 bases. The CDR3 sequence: CASSLGQGAGELFF. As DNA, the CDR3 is TGTGCCAGCAGCTTAGGACAGGGCGCCGGGGAGCTGTTTTTT.

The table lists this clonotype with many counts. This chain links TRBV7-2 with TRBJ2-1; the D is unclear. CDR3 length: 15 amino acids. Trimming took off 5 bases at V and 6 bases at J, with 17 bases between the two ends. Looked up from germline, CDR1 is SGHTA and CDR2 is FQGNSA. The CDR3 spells CASSQSSSPANEQFF. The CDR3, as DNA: TGTGCCAGCAGCCAATCTAGTTCCCCTGCCAATGAGCAGTTCTTC.

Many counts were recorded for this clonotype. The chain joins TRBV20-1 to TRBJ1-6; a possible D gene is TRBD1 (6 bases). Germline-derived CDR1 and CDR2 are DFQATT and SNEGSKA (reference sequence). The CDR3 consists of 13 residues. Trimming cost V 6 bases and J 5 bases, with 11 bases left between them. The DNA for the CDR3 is TGCAGTGCAAGGGGGGGGCATAATTCACCCCTCCACTTT. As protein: CSARGGHNSPLHF.

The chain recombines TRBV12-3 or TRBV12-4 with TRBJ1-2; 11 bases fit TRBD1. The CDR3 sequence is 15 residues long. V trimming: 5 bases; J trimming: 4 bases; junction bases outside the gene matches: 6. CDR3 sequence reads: CASSVGQGVTYGYTF. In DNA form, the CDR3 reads TGTGCCAGCAGTGTGGGACAGGGGGTAACCTATGGCTACACCTTC.

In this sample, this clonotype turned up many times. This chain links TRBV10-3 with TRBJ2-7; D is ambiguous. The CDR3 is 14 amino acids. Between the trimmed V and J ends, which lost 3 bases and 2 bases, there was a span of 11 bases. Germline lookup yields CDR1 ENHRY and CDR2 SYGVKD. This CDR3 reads CAISDLAGAYEQYF. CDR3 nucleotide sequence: TGTGCCATCAGTGATCTTGCAGGCGCCTACGAGCAGTACTTC.

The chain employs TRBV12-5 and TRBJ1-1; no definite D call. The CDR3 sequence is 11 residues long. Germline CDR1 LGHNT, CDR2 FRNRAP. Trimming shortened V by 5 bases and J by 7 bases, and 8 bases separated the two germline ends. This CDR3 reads CASGGSFEAFF. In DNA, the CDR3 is TGTGCTAGTGGTGGGTCCTTTGAAGCTTTCTTT. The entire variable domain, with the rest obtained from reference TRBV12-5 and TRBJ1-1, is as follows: DARVTQTPRHKVTEMGQEVTMRCQPILGHNTVFWYRQTMMQGLELLAYFRNRAPLDDSGMPKDRFSAEMPDATLATLKIQPSEPRDSAVYFCASGGSFEAFFGQGTRLTVV.

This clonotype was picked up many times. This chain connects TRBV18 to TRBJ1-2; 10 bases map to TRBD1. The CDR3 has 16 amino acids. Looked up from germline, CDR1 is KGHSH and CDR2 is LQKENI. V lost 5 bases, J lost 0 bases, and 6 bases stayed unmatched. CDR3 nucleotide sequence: TGTGCCAGCTCAGCTGGGACAGGGGCTCCTAACTATGGCTACACCTTC. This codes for CASSAGTGAPNYGYTF.

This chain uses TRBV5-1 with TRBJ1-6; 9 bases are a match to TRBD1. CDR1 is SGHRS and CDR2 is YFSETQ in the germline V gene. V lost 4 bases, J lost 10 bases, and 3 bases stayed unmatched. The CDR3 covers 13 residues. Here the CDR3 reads CASSRTGVSPLHF. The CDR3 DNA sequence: TGCGCCAGCAGCCGGACAGGGGTGTCACCCCTCCACTTT.

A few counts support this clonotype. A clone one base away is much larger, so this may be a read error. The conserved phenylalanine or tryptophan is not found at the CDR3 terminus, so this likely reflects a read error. The chain's CDR3 is CASSLITSSDEQFL. The CDR3 DNA reads TGTGCCAGCAGCCTTATCACTAGTTCAGATGAGCAGTTCCTC. The rearrangement joins TRBV7-2 to TRBJ2-1, with D possibly matching TRBD2 (5 bases). This CDR3 is 14 amino acids long. The V and J ends lost 5 bases and 8 bases respectively, with 16 bases between them. Germline CDR1 and CDR2: SGHTA and FQGNSA.

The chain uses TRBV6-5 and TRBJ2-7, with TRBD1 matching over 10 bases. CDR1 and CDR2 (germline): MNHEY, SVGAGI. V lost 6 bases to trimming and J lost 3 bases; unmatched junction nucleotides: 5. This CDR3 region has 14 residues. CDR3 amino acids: CASRHDRGLYEQYF. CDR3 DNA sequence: TGTGCCAGCAGGCACGACAGGGGGCTCTACGAGCAGTACTTC.

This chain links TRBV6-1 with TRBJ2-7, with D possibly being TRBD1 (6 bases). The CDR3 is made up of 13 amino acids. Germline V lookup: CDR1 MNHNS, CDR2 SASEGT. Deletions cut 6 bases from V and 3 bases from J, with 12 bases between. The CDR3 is CASRGQLGYEQYF. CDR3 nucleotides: TGTGCCAGCAGAGGACAGTTAGGCTACGAGCAGTACTTC.

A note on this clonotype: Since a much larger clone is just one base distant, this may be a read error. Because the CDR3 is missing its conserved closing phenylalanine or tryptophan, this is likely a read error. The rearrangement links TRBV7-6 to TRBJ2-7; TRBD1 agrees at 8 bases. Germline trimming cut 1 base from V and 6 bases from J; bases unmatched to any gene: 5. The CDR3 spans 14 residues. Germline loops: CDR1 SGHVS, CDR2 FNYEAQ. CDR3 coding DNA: TGTGCCAGCAGCTTAGAGGGACAGGTGGGCGAGCAGTACCTC. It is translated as CASSLEGQVGEQYL.

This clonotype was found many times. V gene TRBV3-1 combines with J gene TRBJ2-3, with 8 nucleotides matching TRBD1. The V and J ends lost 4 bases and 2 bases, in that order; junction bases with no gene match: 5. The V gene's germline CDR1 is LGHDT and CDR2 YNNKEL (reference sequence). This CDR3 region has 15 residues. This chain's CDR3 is CASSPRTGITDTQYF. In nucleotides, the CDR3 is TGTGCCAGCAGCCCAAGGACAGGGATCACAGATACGCAGTATTTT.

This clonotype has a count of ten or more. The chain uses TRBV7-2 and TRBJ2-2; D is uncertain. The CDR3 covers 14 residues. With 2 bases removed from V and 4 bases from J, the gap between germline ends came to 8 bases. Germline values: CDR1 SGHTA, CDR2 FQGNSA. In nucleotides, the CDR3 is TGTGCCAGCAGCTTATGGCTAACCACCGGGGAGCTGTTTTTT. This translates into CASSLWLTTGELFF. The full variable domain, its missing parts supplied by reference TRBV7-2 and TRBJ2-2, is GAGVSQSPSNKVTEKGKDVELRCDPISGHTALYWYRQSLGQGLEFLIYFQGNSAPDKSGLPSDRFSAERTGGSVSTLTIQRTQQEDSAVYLCASSLWLTTGELFFGEGSRLTVL.